This TCR beta chain was retrieved from a study of graft-versus-host responses after intestinal transplantation. Across the whole study: Transplant types were multivisceral, liver-intestinal, or isolated intestinal. Anti-thymocyte globulin induction was given to all recipients, followed by tacrolimus and steroids for around 3 years.

The method was immunoSEQ multiplex PCR; TCRdb's version includes in-frame clones alone and lacks a portion of them. The table records 4,500 to 5,500 clones, around 72% of them present only once. The graft tissue was processed, and this released both intraepithelial and lamina propria lymphocytes. The sample here was ileum tissue, taken just under 260 days after intestinal transplant. The origin of this receptor is a human patient who received an intestinal transplant, so some T cells may come from the graft donor.

CDR3 amino acids: CASTPRGEAQPQHF. CDR3 in DNA: TGTGCCAGCACCCCACGAGGGGAGGCTCAGCCCCAGCATTTT. The chain links TRBV28 to TRBJ1-5; tentative D call: TRBD1 (5 bases). Trimming removed 7 bases at V and 6 bases at J, with 16 bases between. The length of the CDR3 is 14 residues. Germline lookup yields CDR1 MDHEN and CDR2 SYDVKM.